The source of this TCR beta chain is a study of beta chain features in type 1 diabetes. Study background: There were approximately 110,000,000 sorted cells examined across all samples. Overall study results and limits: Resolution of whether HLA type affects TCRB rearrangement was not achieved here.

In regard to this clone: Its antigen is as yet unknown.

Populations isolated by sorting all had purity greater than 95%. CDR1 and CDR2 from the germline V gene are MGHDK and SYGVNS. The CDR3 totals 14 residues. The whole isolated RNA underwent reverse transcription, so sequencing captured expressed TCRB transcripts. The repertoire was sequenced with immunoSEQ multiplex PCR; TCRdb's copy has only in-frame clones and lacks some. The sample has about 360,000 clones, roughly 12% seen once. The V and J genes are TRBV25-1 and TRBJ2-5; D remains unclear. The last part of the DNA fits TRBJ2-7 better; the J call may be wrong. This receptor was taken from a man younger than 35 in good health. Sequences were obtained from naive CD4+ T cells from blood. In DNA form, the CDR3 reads TGTGCCAGCAGTGATTCGTTAACTTCCTACGAGCAGTACTTC. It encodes CASSDSLTSYEQYF.